One and the same sample provided the 17 T cell receptor beta chains below, sequenced in a study of CD8 T cells in ankylosing spondylitis. Whole-study results and caveats: A TCR beta motif made of fewer than ten highly homologous variants seemed typical of ankylosing spondylitis blood.

Via MiXCR, TCRdb re-called the 5' RACE reads, giving one row per CDR3 protein. This table holds fewer than 550,000 distinct CDR3 sequences, less than 6% found once. These TCRs' antigens remain unknown. Input material: blood, either unsorted or a sorted T cell fraction (not recorded which). The source of these receptors is a male donor with ankylosing spondylitis.

This clonotype was detected only a few times. V is TRBV27 and J is TRBJ1-2; D gene unclear. Germline V gene sequence: CDR1 MNHEY, CDR2 SMNVEV (reference sequence). The CDR3 runs 17 residues. V shed 4 bases and J shed 6 bases, with 24 bases lying between them. The CDR3 DNA reads as TGTGCCAGCAGTTGGGGAGTGGTAGGGAATTTTATTCATGGCTACACCTTC. Protein sequence: CASSWGVVGNFIHGYTF.

This clonotype was counted many times. The chain combines TRBV12-3 or TRBV12-4 with TRBJ1-1; 7 bases fit TRBD1. The CDR3 is 13 amino acids. With 4 bases clipped from V and 4 bases from J, the junction kept 3 bases outside the gene matches. The CDR3 reads CASSWGQLTEAFF. CDR3 nucleotide sequence: TGTGCCAGCAGTTGGGGACAGCTCACTGAAGCTTTCTTT.

The V gene is TRBV10-3, the J gene TRBJ2-3, with D uncertain. CDR3 size: 15 residues. The germline gives CDR1 ENHRY, CDR2 SYGVKD. V lost 4 bases and J 5 bases, leaving 16 bases between the germline ends. CDR3 sequence (DNA): TGTGCCATCAGTGGCATTGGCAGCCCTGAAGATACGCAGTATTTT. It specifies CAISGIGSPEDTQYF.

The V and J genes are TRBV5-5 and TRBJ2-2; D tentatively reads TRBD1 or TRBD2 (5 bases each). The CDR3 is made up of 15 amino acids. The ends were cut back, 6 bases at V and 0 bases at J, with 12 bases in the middle. CDR1 SGHKS and CDR2 YYEKEE come from the germline V gene (reference sequence). The CDR3 sequence: CASNRWGTNTGELFF. The CDR3 DNA is TGTGCCAGCAACCGTTGGGGGACGAACACCGGGGAGCTGTTTTTT.

This clonotype was picked up many times. The chain combines TRBV5-1 with TRBJ1-1; 8 nucleotides match TRBD1. The germline gives CDR1 SGHRS, CDR2 YFSETQ. Losses at the gene ends were 4 bases for V and 8 bases for J; bases not matched to a gene: 7. CDR3 length equals 13 residues. This chain's CDR3 is CASSRTGTPEAFF. The DNA of the CDR3 is TGCGCCAGCAGCCGGACAGGGACGCCCGAAGCTTTCTTT.

About this clonotype: This may stem from a read error, because a much larger clone lies one nucleotide away. The rearrangement joins TRBV20-1 to TRBJ2-4, with a tentative D call TRBD1 (7 bases). Germline loops: CDR1 DFQATT, CDR2 SNEGSKA (reference sequence). This CDR3 has 14 amino acids. V was trimmed by 3 bases and J by 6 bases, leaving 15 bases between them. The CDR3 region is CSASDQGGGNIQYF. The CDR3 nucleotides are TGCAGTGCTAGCGATCAGGGGGGCGGAAACATTCAGTACTTC.

The gene calls are TRBV6-1 and TRBJ2-2; 8 positions agree with TRBD2. CDR3 size: 15 residues. With V trimmed by 6 bases and J by 5 bases, 8 bases remained unmatched. Germline V gene lookup returns CDR1 MNHNS and CDR2 SASEGT. CDR3 DNA: TGTGCCAGCAGAATCGGGGGGGCAAAAACCGGGGAGCTGTTTTTT. Its protein is CASRIGGAKTGELFF.

This clonotype was counted at least ten times. The CDR3 region has the DNA TGTGCCAGCAGCTTAGGTGGGCAGATCACTGAAGCTTTCTTT. Protein sequence: CASSLGGQITEAFF. The chain combines TRBV11-2 with TRBJ1-1; D gene ambiguous. This CDR3 contains 14 residues. Germline CDR1 SGHAT, CDR2 FQNNGV. Trimming stripped 1 base from V and 4 bases from J, with 10 bases between.

The DNA of the CDR3 is TGCAGTGCTAAAACAGGGGAAAGGGGCTACGAGCAGTACTTC. Protein sequence: CSAKTGERGYEQYF. This chain connects TRBV20-1 to TRBJ2-7; TRBD1 aligns across 7 bases. CDR3 length: 14 amino acids. Germline trimming cut 4 bases from V and 3 bases from J; bases unmatched to any gene: 9. The germline gives CDR1 DFQATT, CDR2 SNEGSKA (reference sequence).

This clonotype was seen just once. CDR3 in DNA: TGCAGTGCTAGGGTTGCAGGGGGGCGAGAGACCCAGTACTTC. Encoded protein: CSARVAGGRETQYF. V gene TRBV20-1 combines with J gene TRBJ2-5; tentatively, D is TRBD1 (7 bases). This CDR3 comprises 14 residues. Per germline, CDR1 DFQATT and CDR2 SNEGSKA (reference sequence). V lost 3 bases to trimming and J lost 4 bases, with 15 bases between them.

At least ten counts were recorded for this clonotype. The gene calls are TRBV20-1 and TRBJ1-5; D is possibly TRBD1 (5 bases). Between the trimmed V and J ends, which lost 2 bases and 7 bases, there was a span of 24 bases. The CDR3 contains 17 residues. Germline V CDR1 and CDR2: DFQATT, SNEGSKA (reference sequence). The CDR3 nucleotides read TGCAGTGCTAGATCCCCAATGGGGGGGGACCTTGGACAGCCCCAGCATTTT. Translated, it gives CSARSPMGGDLGQPQHF.

The table lists this clonotype with many counts. This chain uses TRBV4-3 with TRBJ1-4; D uncertain. The V end was cut by 5 bases, the J end by 0 bases, with 22 bases between. The CDR3 loop spans 19 amino acids. Per the germline V gene, CDR1 is LGHNA and CDR2 is YSLEER. CDR3 in amino acids: CASSKGLLDTLATNEKLFF. DNA for the CDR3: TGCGCCAGCAGCAAAGGGCTTCTCGATACCTTAGCAACTAATGAAAAACTGTTTTTT.

This clonotype has at least ten counts. The V call is TRBV5-1, the J call TRBJ1-2; tentative D call: TRBD1 (5 bases). Germline V lookup: CDR1 SGHRS, CDR2 YFSETQ. The CDR3 has 14 residues. V was pared by 1 base and J by 6 bases, with 13 bases between. CDR3: CASSLWQGWDGYTF. CDR3 nucleotide sequence: TGCGCCAGCAGCTTGTGGCAGGGTTGGGATGGCTACACCTTC.

This clonotype has more than one count but fewer than ten. The V and J genes are TRBV7-2 and TRBJ2-5, with 9 bases fitting TRBD2. CDR1 SGHTA and CDR2 FQGNSA come from the germline V gene. Trimming removed 5 bases from V and 0 bases from J; junction bases left unmatched: 7. The CDR3 spans 16 residues. The DNA of the CDR3 is TGTGCCAGCAGCGAAAGGCGACTAGCGGACCAAGAGACCCAGTACTTC. Its protein product is CASSERRLADQETQYF.

This clonotype came up many times. This chain connects TRBV5-1 to TRBJ1-1; the D gene is possibly TRBD1 (5 bases). Germline V gives CDR1 SGHRS, CDR2 YFSETQ. CDR3 length: 12 residues. Trimming removed 4 bases at V and 7 bases at J, with 11 bases between. This CDR3 is CASSSRQFEAFF. The CDR3 DNA follows: TGCGCCAGCAGCAGTCGACAGTTTGAAGCTTTCTTT.

The sample holds a few counts of this clonotype. The CDR3 is CASTRDLGELFF. The CDR3 region has the DNA TGTGCCAGCACCCGGGACCTCGGGGAGCTGTTTTTT. The chain has TRBV2 and TRBJ2-2; D may correspond to TRBD1 or TRBD2 (5 bases each). The germline V and J ends were trimmed by 7 bases and 7 bases, with 10 bases remaining between them. CDR3 length: 12 amino acids. In germline, CDR1 is SNHLY, CDR2 FYNNEI.

This clonotype has a count of ten or more. The chain joins TRBV18 to TRBJ1-2; D not resolved. V was clipped by 0 bases and J by 4 bases, with 9 bases between them. Germline V gives CDR1 KGHSH, CDR2 LQKENI. This CDR3 has 14 residues. For the CDR3, the DNA is TGTGCCAGCTCACCACCTTTACAGAGCTATGGCTACACCTTC. Amino acids: CASSPPLQSYGYTF.